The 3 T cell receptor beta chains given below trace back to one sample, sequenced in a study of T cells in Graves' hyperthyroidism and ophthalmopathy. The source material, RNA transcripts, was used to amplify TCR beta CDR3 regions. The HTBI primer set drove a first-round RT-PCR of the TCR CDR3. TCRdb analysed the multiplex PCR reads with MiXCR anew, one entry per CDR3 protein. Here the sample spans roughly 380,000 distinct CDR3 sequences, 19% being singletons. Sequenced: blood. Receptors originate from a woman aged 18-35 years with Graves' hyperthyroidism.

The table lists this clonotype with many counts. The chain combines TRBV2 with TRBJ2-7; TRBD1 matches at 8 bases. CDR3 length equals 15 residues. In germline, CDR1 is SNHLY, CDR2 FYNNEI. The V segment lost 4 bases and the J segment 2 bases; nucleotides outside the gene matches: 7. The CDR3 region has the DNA TGTGCCAGCAGTGTGAAGCAGGGGGCCACCTACGAGCAGTACTTC. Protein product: CASSVKQGATYEQYF.

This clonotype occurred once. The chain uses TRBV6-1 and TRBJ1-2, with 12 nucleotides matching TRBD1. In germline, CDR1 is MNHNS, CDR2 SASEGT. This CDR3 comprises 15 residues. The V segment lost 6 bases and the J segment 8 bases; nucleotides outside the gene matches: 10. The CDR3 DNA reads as TGTGCCAGCAGCGTACTAGGGACAGGGGGCGAGGGCTACACCTTC. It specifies CASSVLGTGGEGYTF.

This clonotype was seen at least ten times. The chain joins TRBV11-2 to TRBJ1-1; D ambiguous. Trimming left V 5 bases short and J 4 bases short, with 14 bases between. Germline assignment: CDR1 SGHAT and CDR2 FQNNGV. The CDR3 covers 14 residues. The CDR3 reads CASSPWNIGTEAFF. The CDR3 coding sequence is TGTGCCAGCAGCCCCTGGAATATCGGCACTGAAGCTTTCTTT.